The text below deals with one T cell receptor beta chain. This sample is part of a study of regulatory T cells in long-lasting Graves disease. The CDR3 is 14 amino acids. V was trimmed by 6 bases and J by 2 bases, leaving 8 bases between them. CDR1 is SGHTA, CDR2 FQGTGA, per germline. Documented time point: newly diagnosed GD, antithyroid drugs for less than 3 months. PBMC RNA served as the TCR library source. TCR beta libraries were built with iRepertoire HTBI primers and Arm-PCR of CDR3 regions. MiXCR, applied by TCRdb to the multiplex PCR reads, yields one record per CDR3 protein. Altogether 550,000 or so distinct CDR3 sequences are present, around 11% being singletons, with the ten largest covering about 8.3%. This sample was also put to use in a study of T cells in Graves' hyperthyroidism and ophthalmopathy. According to that study: RT-PCR in the first round (using the HTBI primer set) targeted the TCR CDR3. Onset of ophthalmopathy came a median approximately 6 months after the model predicted it.

Material: peripheral blood mononuclear cells (PBMCs), obtained at new diagnosis, from a patient treated with antithyroid drugs. The chain couples TRBV7-3 to TRBJ2-6; D remains unclear. This receptor was taken from a woman in her 30s with Graves disease. CDR3 in amino acids: CASSGSPGANVLTF. In DNA form, the CDR3 reads TGTGCCAGCAGTGGATCCCCTGGGGCCAACGTCCTGACTTTC.